The clone carrying this T cell receptor beta chain showed up just a few times. The antigen remains undetermined. Germline CDR1 is MGHDK and CDR2 is SYGVNS. CDR3 length: 15 amino acids. V gave up 5 bases and J gave up 2 bases; unmatched junction bases: 5. These data belong to a study of blood T cells in healthy people across ages. Findings and limits, study-wide: Compared with aged donors, long-lived donors showed fewer expanded clones, suggesting selection. Estimated diversity, derived from one million T cells, was regarded as an underestimate.

Through a sample-barcoded 5' primer and a J-beta primer mix, a second PCR was run for about 6 to 11 cycles. Each CDR3 protein is one row after TCRdb ran MiXCR on the 5' RACE reads. The sample includes some 880,000 distinct CDR3 sequences, around 36% of them seen just once. Per sample, no less than 5 micrograms of total RNA were extracted. The sequence derives from a man aged 18 to 35 in good health. The J gene is TRBJ2-7, the V gene TRBV25-1; 11 bases agree with TRBD1. The sample taken for sequencing was blood. The CDR3 DNA sequence: TGTGCCAGCAGTCGAGCGGGACAGGGGGCCTACGAGCAGTACTTC. Protein sequence: CASSRAGQGAYEQYF.